This T cell receptor (beta chain) was captured in a study of blood T cell repertoires in COVID-19 (dated by TCRdb to 2018 to 2021). Turning to the overall study: Samples covering the acute and convalescent phases of COVID-19 were provided by collaborators in the United States, Italy and Spain. A de-identified subject ID, COVID-19 status, age in years and sex were almost always included in the sample metadata. Where HLA class I and class II types were available, the types were taken from metadata supplied by the sample provider, not from assay-based typing. The prospective study material was composed of cDNA or gDNA derived from T cells, B-cell-depleted T cells, or PBMCs. The repertoires were released in a freely available public database meant as a resource for research on the immune response to SARS-CoV-2. Samples were obtained from the ongoing ImmuneRACE study (first 160 participants) and from 1,200 or so subjects provided by 6 global collaborators. Subjects who had been exposed to COVID-19, were actively infected with it, or had recovered from it provided the deeply sampled blood TCRbeta repertoires that made up the dataset.

The full study reports these points: The quantity of clinical and demographic metadata differed by source and by participant and was supplied without curation.

Notes on this clone: The clone's antigen remains unknown. Base qualities were left out, and no much larger clone turns up one base away.

The immunoSEQ Assay, a bias-controlled multiplex PCR, was used to amplify TCRbeta CDR3 regions from genomic DNA. Regarding the original processing steps: Nucleated cell counts per sample were estimated from amplification of reference gene primers within the assay. Sequence reads were collapsed and filtered to measure the absolute abundance of every unique TCRbeta CDR3 rearrangement. For each sample, productive Simpson clonality was calculated as the square root of Simpson's diversity index across productive rearrangements. TCRdb took this table from immuneACCESS and kept in-frame rearrangements with V and J called. Such tables lack part of the clones; where checked against another copy, unresolved V genes explain under half of the gap, and the rest is unexplained. For V, J and clone size, that table is used; D and trimming come from the DNA. The table for this sample lists 350,000 to 450,000 clones; approximately 90% of them were counted only once. The ten largest clones take up approximately 1.5% of the sample.

One collaborating source in Seattle enrolled patients during active infection and followed them longitudinally through the course of disease. Whole blood was collected in K2EDTA tubes by collaborating institutions according to the institutions' own protocols. Collaborator samples were shipped for TCRbeta analysis as frozen whole blood, isolated PBMCs, or DNA extracted from either sample type. Unmatched junction bases come to 5, with V trimmed by 6 bases and J by 1 base. CDR1 and CDR2 were assigned from the germline V gene as SNHLY and FYNNEI. Including the terminal cysteine and phenylalanine, the CDR3 comprises 15 residues. Only CDR3 DNA remains: 45 bases, in frame from the first base.

Recombination joined TRBV2 with TRBJ1-5, and TRBD1 matches 8 of the central bases. The sequencing input was peripheral blood. This TCR was recovered from a middle-aged woman with COVID-19, enrolled during active disease. Here is the DNA: TGTGCCAGCAGGGCACAGGGGGTAAGCAATCAGCCCCAGCATTTT. Its protein reads: CASRAQGVSNQPQHF.